A single sample gave rise to the 10 T cell receptor beta chains below, sequenced in a study of shared clonotypes between healthy human individuals. Using immunoSEQ multiplex PCR, the repertoire was profiled, and TCRdb retains in-frame clones only, with some absent. The repertoire holds about 2.4 million clones, with over 85% as singletons. Material for sequencing was naive CD4+ T cells from PBMCs. Subset: CD45RA+ positively selected. Receptors were obtained from a man younger than 35 in good health. Some clones in this sample may be carry-over from other donors' samples.

This clone was picked up one time. V and J are TRBV29-1 and TRBJ1-2; 9 nucleotides match TRBD1. J lost 8 bases, V lost 7 bases, and 8 bases had no gene match. Germline V lookup: CDR1 SQVTM, CDR2 ANQGSEA. This CDR3 is built from 12 residues. DNA for the CDR3: TGCAGCGCCCTGGGACAGGGTGGAGGCTACACCTTC. As protein: CSALGQGGGYTF.

V usage is TRBV6-6 and J usage is TRBJ2-7; 8 nucleotides line up with TRBD2. Germline V gives CDR1 MNHNY, CDR2 SVGAGI (reference sequence). The CDR3 sequence is 14 residues long. V lost 7 bases to trimming and J lost 2 bases; unmatched junction nucleotides: 7. CDR3 loop: CASTPSGSPYEQYF. As DNA, the CDR3 is TGTGCCAGCACCCCGAGCGGGAGTCCCTACGAGCAGTACTTC.

The chain couples TRBV2 to TRBJ1-1; D gene ambiguous. The CDR3 consists of 13 residues. Looked up from germline, CDR1 is SNHLY and CDR2 is FYNNEI. V lost 4 bases, J lost 5 bases, and 11 bases lay in between. The chain's CDR3 is CASSVESSTEAFF. The CDR3, as DNA: TGTGCCAGCAGTGTGGAGAGCTCAACTGAAGCTTTCTTT.

The chain links TRBV11-1 to TRBJ2-3; 8 bases line up with TRBD1. Germline V lookup: CDR1 SGHAT, CDR2 FQDESV (reference sequence). This CDR3 contains 14 residues. The J segment lost 5 bases and the V segment lost 4 bases, leaving 5 bases of the junction unmatched. CDR3 nucleotides: TGTGCCAGCAGCTCCCGGACAGGGTTAGATACGCAGTATTTT. Its translation: CASSSRTGLDTQYF.

The rearrangement links TRBV7-8 to TRBJ2-1, with D possibly being TRBD1 (6 bases). The length of the CDR3 is 16 residues. The V gene's germline CDR1 is SGHVS and CDR2 FQNEAQ. V lost 6 bases, J lost 9 bases, and 24 bases lay in between. CDR3 protein: CASSSGASRGTVEQFF. CDR3 sequence (DNA): TGTGCCAGCAGTTCAGGGGCCTCCCGGGGCACAGTTGAGCAGTTCTTC.

The rearrangement links TRBV5-6 to TRBJ1-2, with D possibly TRBD1 on 5 matching bases. Trimming pared 2 bases from V and 5 bases from J, leaving 13 bases between. The CDR3 sequence is 14 residues long. CDR1 SGHDT and CDR2 YYEEEE come from the germline V gene. The CDR3 nucleotides are TGTGCCAGCAGCTTAGGCCAAGGGGCGTATGGCTACACCTTC. Amino acid sequence: CASSLGQGAYGYTF.

This chain joins TRBV6-5 and TRBJ2-3, with a weak D call TRBD2 (6 bases). With 1 base removed from V and 5 bases from J, the gap between germline ends came to 16 bases. The CDR3 is 16 residues long. In germline, CDR1 is MNHEY, CDR2 SVGAGI. This CDR3 is CASSYLGVGSGDTQYF. CDR3 nucleotide sequence: TGTGCCAGCAGTTACTTGGGTGTCGGGAGCGGAGATACGCAGTATTTT.

CDR3 loop: CASSKGTAEANVLTF. DNA of the CDR3: TGTGCCAGTAGTAAGGGCACGGCTGAGGCCAACGTCCTGACTTTC. The chain uses TRBV19 and TRBJ2-6; D uncertain. CDR3 length equals 15 residues. V gave up 4 bases and J gave up 6 bases, with 13 bases separating them. CDR1 LNHDA and CDR2 SQIVND come from the germline V gene (reference sequence).

Regarding this clone: Other DNA sequences of this sample code for an identical CDR3. The chain carries TRBV9 and TRBJ1-2, with D perhaps matching TRBD1 (5 bases). The CDR3 has 14 residues. Trimming took 4 bases from V and 4 from J, leaving 14 bases between them. In germline, CDR1 is SGDLS, CDR2 YYNGEE. As DNA, the CDR3 is TGTGCCAGCAGCCCCCAGGGTTCGGGCTATGGCTACACCTTC. Translating it yields CASSPQGSGYGYTF.

A single count supports this clone. This sequence joins TRBV4-1 and TRBJ1-2; D gene uncertain. Germline CDR1 is MGHRA and CDR2 is YSYEKL. V was pared by 4 bases and J by 4 bases, with 19 bases between. This CDR3 contains 16 residues. CDR3 protein: CASSPRVGGASYGYTF. The CDR3 DNA reads TGCGCCAGCAGCCCAAGGGTCGGCGGTGCCAGCTATGGCTACACCTTC.